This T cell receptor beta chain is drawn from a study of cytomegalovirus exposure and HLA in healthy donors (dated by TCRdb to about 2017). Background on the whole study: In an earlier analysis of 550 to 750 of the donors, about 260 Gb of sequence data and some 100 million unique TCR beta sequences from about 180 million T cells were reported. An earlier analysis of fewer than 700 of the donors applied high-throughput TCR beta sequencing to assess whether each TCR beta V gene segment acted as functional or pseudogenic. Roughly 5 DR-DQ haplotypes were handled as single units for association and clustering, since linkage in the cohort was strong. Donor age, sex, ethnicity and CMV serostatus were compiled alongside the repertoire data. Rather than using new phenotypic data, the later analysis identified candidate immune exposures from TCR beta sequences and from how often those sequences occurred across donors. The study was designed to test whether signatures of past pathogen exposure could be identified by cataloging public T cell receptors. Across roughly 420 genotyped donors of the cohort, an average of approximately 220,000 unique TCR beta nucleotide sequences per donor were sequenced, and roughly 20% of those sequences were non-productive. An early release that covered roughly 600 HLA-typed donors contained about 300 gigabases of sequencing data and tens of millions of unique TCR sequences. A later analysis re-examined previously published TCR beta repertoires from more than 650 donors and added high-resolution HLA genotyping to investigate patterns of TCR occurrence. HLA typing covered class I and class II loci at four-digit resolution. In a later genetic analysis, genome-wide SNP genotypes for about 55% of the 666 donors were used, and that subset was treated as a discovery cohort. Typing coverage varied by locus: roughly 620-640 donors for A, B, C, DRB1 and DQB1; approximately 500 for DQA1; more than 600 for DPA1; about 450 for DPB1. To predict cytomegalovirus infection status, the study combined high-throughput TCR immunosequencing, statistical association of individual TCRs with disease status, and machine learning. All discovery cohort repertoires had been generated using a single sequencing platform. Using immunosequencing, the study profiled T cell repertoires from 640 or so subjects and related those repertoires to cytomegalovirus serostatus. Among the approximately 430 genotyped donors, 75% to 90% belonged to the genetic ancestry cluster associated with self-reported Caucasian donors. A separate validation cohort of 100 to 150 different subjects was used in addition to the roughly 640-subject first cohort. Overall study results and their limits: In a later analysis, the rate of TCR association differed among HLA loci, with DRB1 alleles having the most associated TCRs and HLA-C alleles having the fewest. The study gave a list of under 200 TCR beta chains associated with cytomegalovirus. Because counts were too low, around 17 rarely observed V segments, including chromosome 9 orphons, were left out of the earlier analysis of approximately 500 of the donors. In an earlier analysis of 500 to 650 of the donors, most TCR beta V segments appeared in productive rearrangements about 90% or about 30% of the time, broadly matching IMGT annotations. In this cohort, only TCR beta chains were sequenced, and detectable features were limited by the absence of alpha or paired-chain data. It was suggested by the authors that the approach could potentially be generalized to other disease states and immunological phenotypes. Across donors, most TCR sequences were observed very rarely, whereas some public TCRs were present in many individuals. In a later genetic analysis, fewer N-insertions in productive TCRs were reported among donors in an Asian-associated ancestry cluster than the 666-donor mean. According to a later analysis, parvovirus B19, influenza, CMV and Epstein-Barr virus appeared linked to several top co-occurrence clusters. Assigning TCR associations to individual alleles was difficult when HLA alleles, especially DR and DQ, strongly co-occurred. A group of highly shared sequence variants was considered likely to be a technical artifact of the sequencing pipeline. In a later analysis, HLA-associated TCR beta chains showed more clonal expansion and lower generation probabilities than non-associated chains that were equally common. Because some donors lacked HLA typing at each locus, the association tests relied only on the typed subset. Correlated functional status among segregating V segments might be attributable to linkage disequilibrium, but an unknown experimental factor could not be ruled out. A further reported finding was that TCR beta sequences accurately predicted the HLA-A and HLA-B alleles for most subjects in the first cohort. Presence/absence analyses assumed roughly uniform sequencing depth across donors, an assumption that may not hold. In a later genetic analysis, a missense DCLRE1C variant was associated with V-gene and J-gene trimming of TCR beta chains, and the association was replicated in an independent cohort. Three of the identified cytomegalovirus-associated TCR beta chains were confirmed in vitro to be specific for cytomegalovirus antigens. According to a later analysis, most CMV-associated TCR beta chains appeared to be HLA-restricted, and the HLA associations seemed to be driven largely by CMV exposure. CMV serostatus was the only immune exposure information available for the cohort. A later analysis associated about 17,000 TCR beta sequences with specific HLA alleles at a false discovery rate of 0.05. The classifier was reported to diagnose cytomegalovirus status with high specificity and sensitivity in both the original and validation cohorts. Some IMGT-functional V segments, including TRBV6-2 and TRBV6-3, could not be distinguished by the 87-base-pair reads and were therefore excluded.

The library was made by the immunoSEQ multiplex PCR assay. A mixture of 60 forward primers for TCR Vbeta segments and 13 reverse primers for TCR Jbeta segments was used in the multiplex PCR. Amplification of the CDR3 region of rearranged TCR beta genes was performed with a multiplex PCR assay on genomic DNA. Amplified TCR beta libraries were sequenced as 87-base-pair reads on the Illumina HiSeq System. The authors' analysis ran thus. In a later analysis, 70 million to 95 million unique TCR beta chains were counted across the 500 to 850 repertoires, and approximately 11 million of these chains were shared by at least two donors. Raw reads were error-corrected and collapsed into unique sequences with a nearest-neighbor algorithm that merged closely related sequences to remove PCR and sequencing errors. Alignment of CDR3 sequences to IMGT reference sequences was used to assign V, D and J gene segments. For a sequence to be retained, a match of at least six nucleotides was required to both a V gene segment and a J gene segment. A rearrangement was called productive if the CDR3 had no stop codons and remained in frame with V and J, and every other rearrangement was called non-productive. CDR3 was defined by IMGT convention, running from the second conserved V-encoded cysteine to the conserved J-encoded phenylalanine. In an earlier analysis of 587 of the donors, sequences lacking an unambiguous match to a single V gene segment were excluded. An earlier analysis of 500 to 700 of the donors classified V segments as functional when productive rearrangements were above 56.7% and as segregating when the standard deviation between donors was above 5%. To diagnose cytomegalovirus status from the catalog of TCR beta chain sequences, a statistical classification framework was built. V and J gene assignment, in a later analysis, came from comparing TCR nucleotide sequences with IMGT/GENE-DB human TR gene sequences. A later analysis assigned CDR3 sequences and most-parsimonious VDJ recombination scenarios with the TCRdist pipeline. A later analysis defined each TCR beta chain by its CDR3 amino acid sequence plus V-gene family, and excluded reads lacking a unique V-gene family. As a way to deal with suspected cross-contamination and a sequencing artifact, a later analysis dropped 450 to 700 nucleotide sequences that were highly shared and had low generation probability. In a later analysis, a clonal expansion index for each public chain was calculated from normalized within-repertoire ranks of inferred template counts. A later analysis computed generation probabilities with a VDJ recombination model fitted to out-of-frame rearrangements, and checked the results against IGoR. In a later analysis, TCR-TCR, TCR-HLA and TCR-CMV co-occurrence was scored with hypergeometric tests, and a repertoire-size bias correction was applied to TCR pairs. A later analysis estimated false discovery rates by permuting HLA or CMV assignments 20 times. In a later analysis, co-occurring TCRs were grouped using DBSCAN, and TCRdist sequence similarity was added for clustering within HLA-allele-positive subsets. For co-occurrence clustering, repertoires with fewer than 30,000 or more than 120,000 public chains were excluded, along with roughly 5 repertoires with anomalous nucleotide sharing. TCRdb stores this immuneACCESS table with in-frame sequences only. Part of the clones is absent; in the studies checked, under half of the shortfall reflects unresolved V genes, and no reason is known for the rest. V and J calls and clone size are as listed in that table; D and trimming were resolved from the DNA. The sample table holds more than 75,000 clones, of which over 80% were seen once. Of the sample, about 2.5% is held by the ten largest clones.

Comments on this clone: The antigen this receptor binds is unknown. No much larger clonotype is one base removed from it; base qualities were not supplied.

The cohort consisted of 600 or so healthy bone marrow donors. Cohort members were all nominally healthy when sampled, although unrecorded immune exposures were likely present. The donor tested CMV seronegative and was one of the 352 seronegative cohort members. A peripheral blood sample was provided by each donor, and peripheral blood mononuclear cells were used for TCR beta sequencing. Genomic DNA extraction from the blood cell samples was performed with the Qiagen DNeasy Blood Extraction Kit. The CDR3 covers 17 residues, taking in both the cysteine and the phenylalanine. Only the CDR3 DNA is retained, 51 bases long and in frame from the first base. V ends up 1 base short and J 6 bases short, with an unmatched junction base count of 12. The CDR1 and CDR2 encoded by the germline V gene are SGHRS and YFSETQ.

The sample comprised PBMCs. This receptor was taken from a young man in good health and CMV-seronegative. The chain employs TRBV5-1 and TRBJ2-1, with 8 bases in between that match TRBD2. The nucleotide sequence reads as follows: TGCGCCAGCAGCTTGTCTCCTAGGGCCGCGGGGGGCAATGAGCAGTTCTTC. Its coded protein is CASSLSPRAAGGNEQFF.